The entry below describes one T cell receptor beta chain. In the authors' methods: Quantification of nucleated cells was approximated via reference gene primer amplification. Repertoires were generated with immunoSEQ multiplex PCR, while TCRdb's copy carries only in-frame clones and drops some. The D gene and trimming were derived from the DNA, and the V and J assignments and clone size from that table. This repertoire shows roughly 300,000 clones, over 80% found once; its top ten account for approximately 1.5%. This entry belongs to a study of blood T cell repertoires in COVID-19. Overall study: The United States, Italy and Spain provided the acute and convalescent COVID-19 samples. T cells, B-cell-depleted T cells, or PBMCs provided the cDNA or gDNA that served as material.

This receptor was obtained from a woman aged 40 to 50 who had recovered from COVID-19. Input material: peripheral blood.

Here the CDR3 DNA reads TGTGCCTGGAGTCGAATTCGGACAGGGAGGGCCTATGGCTACACCTTC. Translating it yields CAWSRIRTGRAYGYTF. The rearrangement links TRBV30 to TRBJ1-2, with 8 bases that match TRBD1. The germline V gene encodes CDR1 GTSNPN and CDR2 SVGIG (reference sequence). There are 16 residues in the CDR3. The V segment lost 2 bases and the J segment 4 bases; nucleotides outside the gene matches: 12.